These 25 T cell receptor beta chains share one sample of origin, sequenced in a study of blood T cell repertoires in COVID-19. Clones were sequenced by immunoSEQ multiplex PCR, and TCRdb holds only the in-frame ones, with some missing. Here the sample spans about 670,000 clones, 75% to 90% being singletons. The sample was peripheral blood. The receptor set was obtained from a woman between 18 and 30 years old with acute or convalescent COVID-19.

The chain links TRBV7-2 to TRBJ2-3, with 13 bases lining up with TRBD2. Looked up from germline, CDR1 is SGHTA and CDR2 is FQGNSA. The CDR3 consists of 16 residues. With V trimmed by 5 bases and J by 2 bases, 4 bases remained unmatched. The CDR3 DNA reads TGTGCCAGCAGCCGTGGACTAGCGGGGGCCACAGATACGCAGTATTTT. Translated, it gives CASSRGLAGATDTQYF.

The rearrangement joins TRBV12-5 to TRBJ2-1; D might be TRBD1 (5 bases). CDR3 length: 15 amino acids. Trimming removed 3 bases from V and 7 bases from J, with 16 bases in between. Germline CDR1 is LGHNT and CDR2 is FRNRAP. The CDR3 reads CASGFGQGYRNEQFF. The CDR3 DNA sequence: TGTGCTAGTGGTTTCGGTCAGGGATATCGGAATGAGCAGTTCTTC.

This clone appeared a single time. The V gene is TRBV14, the J gene TRBJ2-7, with 7 positions matching TRBD2. CDR1 is SGHDN and CDR2 is FVKESK in the germline V gene. V lost 0 bases to trimming and J lost 3 bases; unmatched junction nucleotides: 5. The CDR3 is made up of 15 amino acids. DNA of the CDR3: TGTGCCAGCAGCCAAGAGTCGGGGGGAAACTACGAGCAGTACTTC. Translating it yields CASSQESGGNYEQYF.

Regarding this clone: Different DNA sequences within this sample yield the same CDR3. The genes are TRBV5-1 and TRBJ1-1; no reliable D call. The CDR3 is made up of 14 amino acids. Germline V gene lookup returns CDR1 SGHRS and CDR2 YFSETQ. V lost 0 bases and J 4 bases, leaving 10 bases between the germline ends. CDR3 in DNA: TGCGCCAGCAGCTTGGACCCCCGGGGCACTGAAGCTTTCTTT. Amino acid sequence: CASSLDPRGTEAFF.

The rearrangement links TRBV6-5 to TRBJ1-5, with 7 bases lining up with TRBD1. The CDR3 totals 15 residues. The germline V gene encodes CDR1 MNHEY and CDR2 SVGAGI. V shed 6 bases, J shed 0 bases, and the junction held 5 bases outside the gene matches. CDR3 sequence reads: CASRKTGNSNQPQHF. The CDR3 DNA is TGTGCCAGCAGAAAGACAGGGAATAGCAATCAGCCCCAGCATTTT.

The rearrangement joins TRBV5-1 to TRBJ2-2, with 11 bases lining up with TRBD2. Trimming took 4 bases from V and 2 from J; bases not matched to a gene: 4. CDR3 length equals 16 residues. Germline-derived CDR1 and CDR2 are SGHRS and YFSETQ. The CDR3 here is CASSPGLAVNTGELFF. CDR3 coding DNA: TGCGCCAGCAGCCCGGGACTAGCGGTTAACACCGGGGAGCTGTTTTTT.

The chain has TRBV29-1 and TRBJ1-2; 9 bases line up with TRBD1. The V gene end was trimmed by 7 bases and the J gene end by 8 bases; junction bases not matched to a gene: 8. CDR1 and CDR2 (germline): SQVTM, ANQGSEA. This CDR3 spans 12 amino acids. CDR3 coding DNA: TGCAGCGCCCTACAGGGGGCGGGAGGCTACACCTTC. Encoded protein: CSALQGAGGYTF.

Only one count was recorded for this clone. The rearrangement links TRBV19 to TRBJ2-7; the D is unclear. Germline V gene lookup returns CDR1 LNHDA and CDR2 SQIVND (reference sequence). V was shortened by 0 bases and J by 6 bases, with 18 bases between the two germline ends. The length of the CDR3 is 16 residues. The CDR3 sequence is CASSIERNPPPGEQYF. The CDR3 DNA is TGTGCCAGTAGTATAGAGCGGAACCCACCTCCGGGCGAGCAGTACTTC. Full variable domain (rest looked up from reference TRBV19 and TRBJ2-7): DGGITQSPKYLFRKEGQNVTLSCEQNLNHDAMYWYRQDPGQGLRLIYYSQIVNDFQKGDIAEGYSVSREKKESFPLTVTSAQKNPTAFYLCASSIERNPPPGEQYFGPGTRLTVT.

The chain joins TRBV13 to TRBJ1-1; D perhaps matches TRBD1 (6 bases). Trimming cost V 5 bases and J 5 bases, with 18 bases left between them. Germline-derived CDR1 and CDR2 are PRHDT and FYEKMQ (reference sequence). The CDR3 runs to 15 residues. CDR3 nucleotide sequence: TGTGCCAGCAGCCCTCTAGGGGGGGGGTGGACTGAAGCTTTCTTT. This gives the protein CASSPLGGGWTEAFF.

The V gene is TRBV2, the J gene TRBJ2-7; 9 bases align to TRBD2. With V trimmed by 7 bases and J by 3 bases, 7 bases remained unmatched. In germline, CDR1 is SNHLY, CDR2 FYNNEI. The CDR3 is 14 amino acids. DNA of the CDR3: TGTGCCAGCACCCTAGCGGGGAGACACTACGAGCAGTACTTC. This codes for CASTLAGRHYEQYF.

CDR3 loop: CASSLEISRRLNTEAFF. As DNA, the CDR3 is TGCGCCAGCAGCTTGGAGATTTCCAGGCGATTGAACACTGAAGCTTTCTTT. The rearrangement joins TRBV5-1 to TRBJ1-1; D unclear. CDR1 and CDR2 from the germline V gene are SGHRS and YFSETQ. Trimming removed 0 bases at V and 0 bases at J, with 15 bases between. The CDR3 is 17 residues long.

This clone was counted a few times. The V call is TRBV5-5, the J call TRBJ1-1; D perhaps matches TRBD1 (5 bases). Trimming took 7 bases from V and 8 from J, leaving 15 bases between them. CDR3 size: 12 residues. Germline CDR1 is SGHKS and CDR2 is YYEKEE (reference sequence). Here the CDR3 DNA reads TGTGCCAGCTCCAGGAGGGGTGAGGAAGCTTTCTTT. Protein sequence: CASSRRGEEAFF. Filled out from reference TRBV5-5 and TRBJ1-1, the complete variable domain reads DAGVTQSPTHLIKTRGQQVTLRCSPISGHKSVSWYQQVLGQGPQFIFQYYEKEERGRGNFPDRFSARQFPNYSSELNVNALLLGDSALYLCASSRRGEEAFFGQGTRLTVV.

This chain links TRBV2 with TRBJ1-1; 12 bases are shared with TRBD1. With V trimmed by 6 bases and J by 8 bases, 7 bases remained unmatched. From germline, CDR1 is SNHLY and CDR2 FYNNEI. This CDR3 has 14 amino acids. The CDR3, as DNA: TGTGCCAGCAGGTGGGGACAGGGGGCCCGGGAAGCTTTCTTT. Translation: CASRWGQGAREAFF.

The V gene is TRBV4-3, the J gene TRBJ2-3; perhaps TRBD1 as D (6 bases). The CDR3 length is 16 residues. V was pared by 0 bases and J by 2 bases, with 12 bases between. Germline V gives CDR1 LGHNA, CDR2 YSLEER. Written as DNA, the CDR3 is TGCGCCAGCAGCCAAGAAAGGGCAGGGGTCACAGATACGCAGTATTTT. It codes for CASSQERAGVTDTQYF.

The chain links TRBV5-6 to TRBJ2-2; 7 bases line up with TRBD1. CDR3 length: 15 amino acids. J lost 7 bases, V lost 4 bases, and 10 bases had no gene match. From germline, CDR1 is SGHDT and CDR2 YYEEEE. CDR3 region: CASSPTTGSHGELFF. CDR3 coding DNA: TGTGCCAGCAGCCCTACGACAGGGTCGCACGGGGAGCTGTTTTTT.

The V call is TRBV4-2, the J call TRBJ2-5, with TRBD2 matching 9 bases. The CDR3 length is 18 residues. The V gene end was trimmed by 4 bases and the J gene end by 1 base; junction bases not matched to a gene: 13. Germline V gene sequence: CDR1 LGHNA, CDR2 YNFKEQ. The CDR3 DNA reads TGTGCCAGCAGCCCCTACCCAGACTATAGCGGGGGCCAAGAGACCCAGTACTTC. Translation gives CASSPYPDYSGGQETQYF.

V and J are TRBV7-9 and TRBJ2-2; TRBD1 matches at 9 bases. The CDR3 is made up of 15 amino acids. V shed 5 bases, J shed 3 bases, and the junction held 4 bases outside the gene matches. CDR1 is SEHNR, CDR2 FQNEAQ, per germline (reference sequence). CDR3: CASSPGQGHTGELFF. The CDR3 DNA reads TGTGCCAGCAGCCCGGGACAGGGACACACCGGGGAGCTGTTTTTT.

J is TRBJ1-1 and V is TRBV5-4, with 8 bases identical to TRBD1. V shed 4 bases and J 3 bases; nucleotides not matched to a gene: 8. This CDR3 is built from 15 residues. Looked up from germline, CDR1 is SGHNT and CDR2 is YYREEE (reference sequence). CDR3 nucleotide sequence: TGTGCCAGCAGCCCAGCAGGGGGCGCGTACACTGAAGCTTTCTTT. It translates to CASSPAGGAYTEAFF.

The CDR3 region is CASSTQGGEAFF. The DNA for the CDR3 is TGCGCCAGCAGCACCCAGGGAGGTGAAGCTTTCTTT. The rearrangement uses TRBV5-1 and TRBJ1-1; weak D call: TRBD1 (5 bases). This CDR3 is built from 12 residues. V lost 4 bases, J lost 7 bases, and 11 bases lay in between. Germline values: CDR1 SGHRS, CDR2 YFSETQ.

This clone was seen once. This rearrangement joins TRBV4-1 to TRBJ1-5; a possible D gene is TRBD1 (6 bases). The CDR3 contains 16 residues. The germline V gene encodes CDR1 MGHRA and CDR2 YSYEKL. The ends were cut back, 3 bases at V and 0 bases at J, with 12 bases in the middle. The CDR3 DNA follows: TGCGCCAGCAGCCACACGACAGGAGATAGCAATCAGCCCCAGCATTTT. Its translation: CASSHTTGDSNQPQHF.

This clone was observed a few times. The rearrangement joins TRBV6-4 to TRBJ2-3, with 8 bases that match TRBD2. The germline V gene has CDR1 MRHNA and CDR2 SNTAGT. The CDR3 spans 14 residues. The J segment lost 5 bases and the V segment lost 2 bases, leaving 3 bases of the junction unmatched. CDR3 DNA: TGTGCCAGCAGTGACGCGGGGGGAGGAGATACGCAGTATTTT. Translation gives CASSDAGGGDTQYF.

This rearrangement joins TRBV5-1 to TRBJ2-2, with D maybe TRBD2 (7 bases). V was pared by 6 bases and J by 0 bases, with 9 bases between. The CDR3 extends over 14 amino acids. The germline CDR1 and CDR2 sequences are SGHRS and YFSETQ. The CDR3, as DNA: TGCGCCAGCACGGGGGGCACGAACACCGGGGAGCTGTTTTTT. Translating gives CASTGGTNTGELFF.

DNA of the CDR3: TGCAGCGTTGAGGAGTCGGATGACTACGAGCAGTACTTC. Amino acid sequence: CSVEESDDYEQYF. The chain links TRBV29-1 to TRBJ2-7; D is ambiguous. The CDR3 is 13 residues long. Between the trimmed V and J ends, which lost 3 bases and 3 bases, there was a span of 12 bases. The germline V gene has CDR1 SQVTM and CDR2 ANQGSEA.

The gene calls are TRBV6-6 and TRBJ2-2; 16 positions match TRBD2. From germline, CDR1 is MNHNY and CDR2 SVGAGI (reference sequence). CDR3 length: 17 residues. Trimming at V came to 5 bases and at J to 6 bases, leaving 6 bases not matched to a gene. The CDR3 DNA reads TGTGCCAGCAGTCTACCGGGACTAGCGGGGGGGCCCGGGGAGCTGTTTTTT. Amino acid sequence: CASSLPGLAGGPGELFF.

This clone was detected only once. The J gene is TRBJ1-4, the V gene TRBV6-5; D is possibly TRBD1 (5 bases). Germline CDR1 is MNHEY and CDR2 is SVGAGI. Trimming removed 6 bases from V and 2 bases from J, with 13 bases in between. This CDR3 spans 15 amino acids. CDR3 residues: CASRRIQGTNEKLFF. For the CDR3, the DNA is TGTGCCAGCAGAAGAATTCAGGGTACTAATGAAAAACTGTTTTTT.